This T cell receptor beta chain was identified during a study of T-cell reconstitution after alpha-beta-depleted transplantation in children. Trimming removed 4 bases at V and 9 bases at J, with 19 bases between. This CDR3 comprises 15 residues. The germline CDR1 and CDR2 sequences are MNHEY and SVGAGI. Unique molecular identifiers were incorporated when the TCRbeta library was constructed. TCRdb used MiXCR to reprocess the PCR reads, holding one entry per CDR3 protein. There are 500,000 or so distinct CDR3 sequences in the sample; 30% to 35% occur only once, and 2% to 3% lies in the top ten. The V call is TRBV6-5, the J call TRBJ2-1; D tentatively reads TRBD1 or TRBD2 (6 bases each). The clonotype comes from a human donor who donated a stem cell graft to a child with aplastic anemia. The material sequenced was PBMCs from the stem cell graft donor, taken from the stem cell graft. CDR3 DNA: TGTGCCAGCAGTTTCTCTAGGGGGGTCCACGTTGAGCAGTTCTTC. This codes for CASSFSRGVHVEQFF.